The rows below give T cell receptor beta chains drawn from one sample of a study of shared clonotypes between healthy human individuals. Here immunoSEQ multiplex PCR was the method, and the copy in TCRdb shows in-frame clones only, minus some. This sample has about 1.5 million clones, with approximately 98% found just once. Sequences were obtained from naive CD4+ T cells sorted from blood. These receptors all stem from a man between 25 and 39 years old in good health. Both conserved end residues are part of each CDR3. The order of the fields is CDR3 length, J gene, V gene, CDR3 protein.

CDR3 length: 15
J gene: TRBJ2-4
V gene: TRBV7-9
CDR3 protein: CASSLEGLAKNIQYF

CDR3 length: 13
J gene: TRBJ2-7
V gene: TRBV18
CDR3 protein: CASSPGASYEQYF

CDR3 length: 14
J gene: TRBJ1-5
V gene: TRBV27
CDR3 protein: CASSFHGSNQPQHF

CDR3 length: 15
J gene: TRBJ2-3
V gene: TRBV27
CDR3 protein: CASTMSGRPTDTQYF

CDR3 length: 14
J gene: TRBJ2-7
V gene: TRBV2
CDR3 protein: CASKTQDDNYEQYF

CDR3 length: 15
J gene: TRBJ2-7
V gene: TRBV9
CDR3 protein: CASSEGQGRAYEQYF

CDR3 length: 15
J gene: TRBJ1-1
V gene: TRBV7-9
CDR3 protein: CASSRRTGLNTEAFF

CDR3 length: 14
J gene: TRBJ2-1
V gene: TRBV7-2
CDR3 protein: CASSLVSQGGEQFF

CDR3 length: 15
J gene: TRBJ1-4
V gene: TRBV2
CDR3 protein: CASSVGGTSNEKLFF

CDR3 length: 14
J gene: TRBJ2-7
V gene: TRBV5-1
CDR3 protein: CASSLVQGSYEQYF

CDR3 length: 12
J gene: TRBJ2-1
V gene: TRBV10-1
CDR3 protein: CASSARDNEQFF

CDR3 length: 14
J gene: TRBJ2-1
V gene: TRBV7-3
CDR3 protein: CASSPASSYNEQFF

CDR3 length: 14
J gene: TRBJ2-3
V gene: TRBV9
CDR3 protein: CASSVGVGIDTQYF

CDR3 length: 13
J gene: TRBJ1-1
V gene: TRBV15
CDR3 protein: CATSRPGNTEAFF

CDR3 length: 14
J gene: TRBJ1-1
V gene: TRBV11-2
CDR3 protein: CASSSYRGLTEAFF

CDR3 length: 15
J gene: TRBJ2-5
V gene: TRBV18
CDR3 protein: CASSQLMSGKETQYF

CDR3 length: 16
J gene: TRBJ2-7
V gene: TRBV9
CDR3 protein: CASSLRDSRSSYEQYF

CDR3 length: 15
J gene: TRBJ2-5
V gene: TRBV9
CDR3 protein: CASSVGPLAGETQYF

CDR3 length: 14
J gene: TRBJ2-2
V gene: TRBV10-2
CDR3 protein: CALREARDTGELFF

CDR3 length: 18
J gene: TRBJ2-1
V gene: TRBV5-1
CDR3 protein: CASSLAGLAGGRYNEQFF

CDR3 length: 14
J gene: TRBJ2-3
V gene: TRBV2
CDR3 protein: CASSEVAGGGTQYF

CDR3 length: 15
J gene: TRBJ1-3
V gene: TRBV28
CDR3 protein: CASSFHISSGNTIYF

CDR3 length: 12
J gene: TRBJ2-5
V gene: TRBV18
CDR3 protein: CASSPPVESQYF

CDR3 length: 13
J gene: TRBJ1-2
V gene: TRBV28
CDR3 protein: CASQRGVGQGYTF

CDR3 length: 16
J gene: TRBJ2-1
V gene: TRBV28
CDR3 protein: CASSLGTLARYNEQFF

CDR3 length: 17
J gene: TRBJ2-6
V gene: TRBV28
CDR3 protein: CASSFGGTNSGANVLTF

CDR3 length: 14
J gene: TRBJ2-5
V gene: TRBV7-9
CDR3 protein: CASSFGTGRETQYF

CDR3 length: 15
J gene: TRBJ2-7
V gene: TRBV7-8
CDR3 protein: CASSLRPQGEYEQYF

CDR3 length: 12
J gene: TRBJ1-2
V gene: TRBV29-1
CDR3 protein: CSVRQGRYGYTF

CDR3 length: 15
J gene: TRBJ2-6
V gene: TRBV28
CDR3 protein: CASRTGGAGANVLTF

CDR3 length: 13
J gene: TRBJ1-5
V gene: TRBV30
CDR3 protein: CAWSQGGDQPQHF